The 28 T cell receptor beta chains given below trace back to one sample, sequenced in a study of T cell repertoires in cytomegalovirus infection. Each CDR3 protein gets one entry after TCRdb re-called the reads with MiXCR. The sample carries fewer than 550,000 distinct CDR3 sequences, approximately 26% recorded once. The sequenced sample consisted of PBMCs. The receptors were sampled from a human donor in good health (CMV status not recorded). Some clones in this sample may be carry-over from other donors' samples.

Concerning this clonotype itself: One end of the junction is discordant with germline, which a read error may explain. J is TRBJ2-2 and V is TRBV7-2; 16 nucleotides agree with TRBD2. The germline gives CDR1 SGHTA, CDR2 FQGNSA. There are 14 residues in the CDR3. As DNA, the CDR3 is TGTGCCAGCAGCCCGGGACTAGCGGGAGGGGGGCTGTTTTTT. Translating it yields CASSPGLAGGGLFF.

This chain links TRBV7-9 with TRBJ2-2, with D possibly matching TRBD1 (6 bases). CDR3 length equals 15 residues. CDR1 SEHNR and CDR2 FQNEAQ come from the germline V gene (reference sequence). V gave up 5 bases and J gave up 1 base, with 11 bases separating them. This CDR3 reads CASSPIGGNTGELFF. CDR3 nucleotide sequence: TGTGCCAGCAGCCCCATAGGGGGGAACACCGGGGAGCTGTTTTTT.

J is TRBJ1-6 and V is TRBV14; D uncertain. The CDR3 has 17 residues. Germline CDR1 SGHDN, CDR2 FVKESK. Trimming took off 0 bases at V and 0 bases at J, with 9 bases between the two ends. CDR3 region: CASSQDSASSYNSPLHF. In nucleotides, the CDR3 is TGTGCCAGCAGCCAAGATTCGGCGAGCTCCTATAATTCACCCCTCCACTTT.

This clonotype was seen only a few times. This chain connects TRBV29-1 to TRBJ1-1; TRBD1 might be the D (5 bases). The CDR3 spans 13 residues. Germline V gene lookup returns CDR1 SQVTM and CDR2 ANQGSEA. Trimming cost V 2 bases and J 4 bases, with 11 bases left between them. CDR3 nucleotide sequence: TGCAGCGTTGAACCAGGGAGAGGCACTGAAGCTTTCTTT. Translation: CSVEPGRGTEAFF. The full variable domain, completed using reference TRBV29-1 and TRBJ1-1, is SAVISQKPSRDICQRGTSLTIQCQVDSQVTMMFWYRQQPGQSLTLIATANQGSEATYESGFVIDKFPISRPNLTFSTLTVSNMSPEDSSIYLCSVEPGRGTEAFFGQGTRLTVV.

In its sample, this clonotype was seen many times. The chain employs TRBV11-3 and TRBJ1-4; D call uncertain. Germline-derived CDR1 and CDR2 are SGHNT and YENEEA. The CDR3 totals 14 residues. The V end was cut by 7 bases, the J end by 3 bases, with 12 bases between. The CDR3 DNA is TGTGCCAGCAAATCCGCGGGAGCTAATGAAAAACTGTTTTTT. It translates to CASKSAGANEKLFF.

In this sample, this clonotype turned up a few times. The chain joins TRBV2 to TRBJ1-5, with D possibly TRBD1 on 6 matching bases. The CDR3 runs to 15 residues. Between the trimmed V and J ends, which lost 3 bases and 1 base, there was a span of 10 bases. Germline V gene data show CDR1 as SNHLY and CDR2 as FYNNEI. Here the CDR3 DNA reads TGTGCCAGCAGTGATCTGGGGGCAAGCAATCAGCCCCAGCATTTT. It yields the protein CASSDLGASNQPQHF.

This clonotype was counted between two and nine times. This chain connects TRBV12-3 or TRBV12-4 to TRBJ1-1; D is possibly TRBD1 (6 bases). V was clipped by 6 bases and J by 7 bases, with 15 bases between them. The CDR3 is 13 amino acids. DNA of the CDR3: TGTGCCAGCAGGCCCGGGGGGCGAAGTGAAGCTTTCTTT. Translation gives CASRPGGRSEAFF.

The chain joins TRBV29-1 to TRBJ2-1; D gene uncertain. V lost 7 bases and J 5 bases, leaving 6 bases between the germline ends. CDR1 is SQVTM, CDR2 ANQGSEA, per germline. The CDR3 sequence is 10 residues long. The CDR3 DNA is TGCAGCGGGCGAAACAATGAGCAGTTCTTC. Residues: CSGRNNEQFF.

The chain recombines TRBV10-3 with TRBJ2-7; D not resolved. In germline, CDR1 is ENHRY, CDR2 SYGVKD. Trimming took off 3 bases at V and 0 bases at J, with 9 bases between the two ends. The CDR3 is made up of 14 amino acids. CDR3: CAISEERSSYEQYF. The CDR3 nucleotides read TGTGCCATCAGTGAAGAACGGAGCTCCTACGAGCAGTACTTC.

V and J are TRBV7-9 and TRBJ1-6, with TRBD1 identical over 7 bases. Looked up from germline, CDR1 is SEHNR and CDR2 is FQNEAQ (reference sequence). This CDR3 comprises 16 residues. Unmatched junction bases numbered 13, after V lost 0 bases and J lost 14 bases. The CDR3 is CASSLAGAGGFRALHF. The CDR3 DNA sequence: TGTGCCAGCAGCTTAGCCGGGGCAGGGGGATTTCGGGCCCTCCACTTT.

The J gene is TRBJ1-5, the V gene TRBV7-3, with 7 bases aligning to TRBD1. The CDR3 is 15 amino acids. Per germline, CDR1 SGHTA and CDR2 FQGTGA. Trimming removed 0 bases from V and 4 bases from J; junction bases left unmatched: 3. CDR3 DNA: TGTGCCAGCAGCTTAACAGGGGGCACGAATCAGCCCCAGCATTTT. Its translation is CASSLTGGTNQPQHF.

The chain employs TRBV7-8 and TRBJ2-7; maybe TRBD2 (6 bases). The CDR3 spans 15 residues. The V gene lost 5 bases and the J gene lost 2 bases, with 16 bases spanning the gap. Germline CDR1 and CDR2: SGHVS and FQNEAQ. The chain's CDR3 is CASSRGSTGTYEQYF. Written as DNA, the CDR3 is TGTGCCAGCAGCCGGGGGTCGACCGGGACCTACGAGCAGTACTTC.

This clonotype showed up many times. CDR3 loop: CASSFNMNTEAFF. Written as DNA, the CDR3 is TGTGCCAGCAGTTTTAACATGAACACTGAAGCTTTCTTT. The chain carries TRBV7-9 and TRBJ1-1; unclear D gene. Trimming pared 6 bases from V and 0 bases from J, leaving 8 bases between. CDR1 and CDR2 (germline): SEHNR, FQNEAQ (reference sequence). The CDR3 is made up of 13 amino acids.

The rearrangement joins TRBV2 to TRBJ2-1; weak D call: TRBD1 (7 bases). The germline V and J ends were trimmed by 7 bases and 7 bases, with 14 bases remaining between them. CDR1 is SNHLY and CDR2 is FYNNEI in the germline V gene. This CDR3 is 13 amino acids long. The CDR3 reads CASTAGGWNEQFF. The DNA for the CDR3 is TGTGCCAGCACGGCAGGGGGGTGGAATGAGCAGTTCTTC.

This clonotype was detected many times. J is TRBJ2-7 and V is TRBV7-2; TRBD2 agrees at 11 bases. CDR3 length: 15 amino acids. Germline V gene lookup returns CDR1 SGHTA and CDR2 FQGNSA. V lost 4 bases, J lost 3 bases, and 5 bases stayed unmatched. DNA of the CDR3: TGTGCCAGCAGCTCGACTAGCGGGACCCTCTACGAGCAGTACTTC. Translated: CASSSTSGTLYEQYF.

This clonotype was picked up a small number of times. This sequence joins TRBV12-3 or TRBV12-4 and TRBJ2-7, with D unclear. The V end lost 0 bases, the J end lost 4 bases, and 7 bases lay between the germline ends. CDR3 length equals 13 residues. CDR3: CASSLANGYEQYV. The CDR3 DNA is TGTGCCAGCAGTTTAGCGAACGGATACGAGCAGTACGTC.

The rearrangement links TRBV27 to TRBJ1-1; TRBD1 aligns across 7 bases. The germline V gene encodes CDR1 MNHEY and CDR2 SMNVEV (reference sequence). The CDR3 is 13 residues long. Trimming took 6 bases from V and 1 from J; bases not matched to a gene: 2. The CDR3 sequence is CASRYRGNTEAFF. CDR3 coding DNA: TGTGCCAGCAGATACAGGGGGAACACTGAAGCTTTCTTT.

V is TRBV18 and J is TRBJ2-7; D not resolved. The V and J ends lost 0 bases and 4 bases respectively, with 10 bases between them. This CDR3 comprises 14 residues. CDR1 is KGHSH, CDR2 LQKENI, per germline. CDR3 nucleotide sequence: TGTGCCAGCTCACCACCTTCTGCGGTTTACGAGCAGTACTTC. Its protein product is CASSPPSAVYEQYF.

The rearrangement joins TRBV20-1 to TRBJ2-7, with 7 bases aligning to TRBD2. J was trimmed by 1 base and V by 1 base; bases with no gene match: 4. CDR1 and CDR2 (germline): DFQATT, SNEGSKA (reference sequence). The CDR3 is 14 amino acids. For the CDR3, the DNA is TGCAGTGCTAGAGCGGGAGGAGGATCCTACGAGCAGTACTTC. Protein sequence: CSARAGGGSYEQYF.

This clonotype was counted between two and nine times. CDR3 nucleotide sequence: TGTGCCAGCAGCTTAACGTCTGGAGATTCTGGCTACACCTTC. Its translation: CASSLTSGDSGYTF. V and J are TRBV7-3 and TRBJ1-2; D is undetermined. Germline lookup yields CDR1 SGHTA and CDR2 FQGTGA. The CDR3 has 14 amino acids. Trimming left V 0 bases short and J 7 bases short, with 12 bases between.

The V and J genes are TRBV4-1 and TRBJ2-7; 7 bases align to TRBD1. Germline V gene lookup returns CDR1 MGHRA and CDR2 YSYEKL. Germline trimming cut 1 base from V and 4 bases from J; bases unmatched to any gene: 7. The CDR3 consists of 15 residues. The CDR3 DNA reads TGCGCCAGCAGCCAAGGACAGGGCCCATCTTACGAGCAGTACTTC. The encoded protein is CASSQGQGPSYEQYF.

This clonotype appeared a few times. The genes are TRBV7-9 and TRBJ2-5; 10 nucleotides line up with TRBD2. J lost 1 base, V lost 4 bases, and 3 bases had no gene match. Germline CDR1 reads SEHNR; CDR2 reads FQNEAQ (reference sequence). The CDR3 spans 15 residues. CDR3 loop: CASSSGLAFQETQYF. CDR3 DNA sequence: TGTGCCAGCAGCTCGGGACTAGCGTTCCAAGAGACCCAGTACTTC. The full variable domain, rest sourced from reference TRBV7-9 and TRBJ2-5, is DTGVSQNPRHKITKRGQNVTFRCDPISEHNRLYWYRQTLGQGPEFLTYFQNEAQLEKSRLLSDRFSAERPKGSFSTLEIQRTEQGDSAMYLCASSSGLAFQETQYFGPGTRLLVL.

This clonotype has a count of ten or more. The chain joins TRBV7-6 to TRBJ1-1; tentative D call: TRBD1 (5 bases). Germline V gene lookup returns CDR1 SGHVS and CDR2 FNYEAQ. The CDR3 length is 16 residues. Trimming stripped 1 base from V and 5 bases from J, with 17 bases between. CDR3 DNA: TGTGCCAGCAGCTTAGTCGGTGGGAGGGGACTGACTGAAGCTTTCTTT. It yields the protein CASSLVGGRGLTEAFF.

Many counts were recorded for this clonotype. This rearrangement joins TRBV11-3 to TRBJ2-3; D is perhaps TRBD1 or TRBD2 (5 bases each). CDR1 is SGHNT, CDR2 YENEEA, per germline. The CDR3 length is 15 residues. Trimming left V 2 bases short and J 0 bases short, with 9 bases between. The CDR3 DNA reads TGTGCCAGCAGCTTATTTGGGGACAGCACAGATACGCAGTATTTT. It codes for CASSLFGDSTDTQYF.

This clonotype was detected only once. The V and J genes are TRBV7-6 and TRBJ2-2; D is perhaps TRBD2 (6 bases). Germline CDR1 SGHVS, CDR2 FNYEAQ. V dropped 1 base and J dropped 4 bases, with 19 bases sitting between them. The CDR3 extends over 18 amino acids. This chain's CDR3 is CASSLGDSGSSATGELFF. The CDR3 DNA is TGTGCCAGCAGCTTAGGAGATTCCGGGAGTTCAGCCACCGGGGAGCTGTTTTTT.

This clonotype appeared a few times. The chain combines TRBV5-1 with TRBJ2-7, with 7 bases fitting TRBD2. V trimming: 4 bases; J trimming: 3 bases; junction bases outside the gene matches: 7. Germline V CDR1 and CDR2: SGHRS, YFSETQ. This CDR3 region has 14 residues. In DNA form, the CDR3 reads TGCGCCAGCAGCCCGGGGGGACGAGACTACGAGCAGTACTTC. This translates into CASSPGGRDYEQYF.

This clonotype showed up many times. V and J are TRBV11-3 and TRBJ2-1, with unresolved D. The CDR3 extends over 11 amino acids. CDR1 and CDR2 (germline): SGHNT, YENEEA. With 7 bases removed from V and 5 bases from J, the gap between germline ends came to 6 bases. The CDR3 DNA is TGTGCCAGCAACAGCAACAATGAGCAGTTCTTC. Protein: CASNSNNEQFF.

V and J are TRBV20-1 and TRBJ1-1; 10 positions match TRBD1. The trim removed 1 base at V and 3 bases at J, leaving 14 bases unmatched. CDR3 size: 18 residues. Germline V gene lookup returns CDR1 DFQATT and CDR2 SNEGSKA (reference sequence). CDR3 residues: CSARAPATGGARDTEAFF. Written as DNA, the CDR3 is TGCAGTGCTAGAGCTCCGGCGACAGGGGGCGCTAGGGACACTGAAGCTTTCTTT.